This record looks at one T cell receptor (beta chain) sequence and its context. Sequencing of TCR beta covered CD8+ and CD4+ T cells obtained from blood. TEMRA cells underwent FACS enrichment and CD8+ and CD4+ T cells underwent negative isolation. These data come from a study of CD8 T cells in Susac syndrome. With 3 bases removed from V and 6 bases from J, the gap between germline ends came to 11 bases. The germline CDR1 and CDR2 sequences are SNHLY and FYNNEI. This CDR3 contains 14 residues. Random hexamers primed reverse transcription of roughly 0.5 to 1 ug RNA. By means of immunoSEQ multiplex PCR, TCR beta CDR3 spanning 54 Vbeta and 13 Jbeta underwent amplification. Each CDR3 protein is one row after TCRdb ran MiXCR on the immunoSEQ multiplex PCR reads. The profile shows nearly 110,000 distinct CDR3 sequences, approximately 93% of them singletons.

The clonotype originates from a human donor with Susac syndrome. The chain combines TRBV2 with TRBJ2-2; a possible D gene is TRBD2 (5 bases). Sequencing used CD8+ T cells from PBMCs. For the CDR3, the DNA is TGTGCCAGCAGTGATACGGGGTCGGCCGGGGAGCTGTTTTTT. Translation gives CASSDTGSAGELFF.